This passage covers 26 T cell receptor beta chains from one sample sequenced in a study of spatial heterogeneity in lung cancer. Sample time point: blood at routine non-recurrence follow-up after resection. TCRdb called the 5' RACE reads again in MiXCR, with one record for every CDR3 protein. The profile shows tens of thousands of distinct CDR3 sequences, roughly 5.7% of them singletons. The sample was PBMCs, taken at follow-up. These receptors all stem from a female donor with early-stage non-small cell lung cancer.

Only a few counts were recorded for this clonotype. J is TRBJ1-3 and V is TRBV20-1; D gene unclear. This CDR3 contains 15 residues. Germline-derived CDR1 and CDR2 are DFQATT and SNEGSKA (reference sequence). Trimming pared 1 base from V and 7 bases from J, leaving 17 bases between. Written as DNA, the CDR3 is TGCAGTGCTAGAGCCGGGAACCTGGGCCGCAACACCATATATTTT. The encoded protein is CSARAGNLGRNTIYF.

As concerns this clonotype: A much larger clone is a single base away; this may be a read error. The chain combines TRBV7-2 with TRBJ2-5; D uncertain. Germline V gives CDR1 SGHTA, CDR2 FQGNSA. The CDR3 has 12 residues. The CDR3 sequence is CASGLAGETQYF. The CDR3 bases are TGTGCCAGCGGCTTAGCTGGAGAGACCCAGTACTTC. The whole variable domain, remainder taken from reference TRBV7-2 and TRBJ2-5, is GAGVSQSPSNKVTEKGKDVELRCDPISGHTALYWYRQSLGQGLEFLIYFQGNSAPDKSGLPSDRFSAERTGGSVSTLTIQRTQQEDSAVYLCASGLAGETQYFGPGTRLLVL.

This clonotype was observed once. An end of the junction differs from the germline gene, which may be a read error. The CDR3 is CASSLNGLAGGNEQFF. The CDR3 region has the DNA TGTGCTAGCAGCCTCAACGGGCTAGCGGGAGGTAATGAGCAGTTCTTC. The genes are TRBV7-7 and TRBJ2-1, with 11 bases that match TRBD2. From germline, CDR1 is SSHAT and CDR2 FNYEAQ (reference sequence). The CDR3 is made up of 16 amino acids.

This clonotype was seen many times. The chain has TRBV19 and TRBJ1-2; no definite D call. V was trimmed by 0 bases and J by 4 bases, leaving 6 bases between them. Germline V lookup: CDR1 LNHDA, CDR2 SQIVND (reference sequence). The CDR3 is 13 residues long. This chain's CDR3 is CASSIDTFYGYTF. In nucleotides, the CDR3 is TGTGCCAGTAGTATAGATACCTTCTATGGCTACACCTTC.

This clonotype was counted ten times or more. The rearrangement joins TRBV3-1 to TRBJ1-4; D gene uncertain. CDR3 length: 13 amino acids. V lost 4 bases and J 4 bases, leaving 7 bases between the germline ends. CDR1 and CDR2 from the germline V gene are LGHDT and YNNKEL (reference sequence). DNA for the CDR3: TGTGCCAGCAGCCTCCATAGTAATGAAAAACTGTTTTTT. Its protein is CASSLHSNEKLFF.

This clonotype occurred many times. J is TRBJ1-2 and V is TRBV10-2, with 7 bases matching TRBD1. Trimming took 8 bases from V and 4 from J; bases not matched to a gene: 13. The germline V gene has CDR1 WSHSY and CDR2 SAAADI. This CDR3 has 15 residues. CDR3 region: CASSPQGGVGYGYTF. CDR3 nucleotide sequence: TGCGCCAGCTCCCCCCAGGGGGGGGTCGGCTATGGCTACACCTTC.

This clonotype was observed many times. The J gene is TRBJ2-7, the V gene TRBV15, with unresolved D. The CDR3 sequence is 15 residues long. Trimming pared 2 bases from V and 3 bases from J, leaving 14 bases between. Per germline, CDR1 LNHNV and CDR2 YYDKDF (reference sequence). CDR3 nucleotide sequence: TGTGCCACCAGCAGATCCAGAGGTAATAGCTACGAGCAGTACTTC. Its translation: CATSRSRGNSYEQYF. The variable domain in full, completed from reference TRBV15 and TRBJ2-7, reads DAMVIQNPRYQVTQFGKPVTLSCSQTLNHNVMYWYQQKSSQAPKLLFHYYDKDFNNEADTPDNFQSRRPNTSFCFLDIRSPGLGDTAMYLCATSRSRGNSYEQYFGPGTRLTVT.

This clonotype was counted at least ten times. The chain has TRBV5-1 and TRBJ1-2; 9 bases fit TRBD1. The CDR3 spans 15 residues. J lost 5 bases, V lost 4 bases, and 9 bases had no gene match. Per germline, CDR1 SGHRS and CDR2 YFSETQ. CDR3 nucleotides: TGCGCCAGCAGCCGAACGCCGGGACAGGGTTATGGCTACACCTTC. Translating gives CASSRTPGQGYGYTF.

Many counts were recorded for this clonotype. This chain links TRBV7-2 with TRBJ1-2; D not certain. CDR3 length: 15 amino acids. With 4 bases removed from V and 4 bases from J, the gap between germline ends came to 16 bases. Germline V CDR1 and CDR2: SGHTA, FQGNSA. In DNA, the CDR3 is TGTGCCAGCAGCTCACGAGGAGTGGGCCTCTATGGCTACACCTTC. The encoded protein is CASSSRGVGLYGYTF.

In this sample, this clonotype turned up many times. V usage is TRBV3-1 and J usage is TRBJ2-3; D may be TRBD1 (6 bases). V lost 4 bases to trimming and J lost 2 bases, with 16 bases between them. This CDR3 is 16 amino acids long. Germline V CDR1 and CDR2: LGHDT, YNNKEL (reference sequence). CDR3 sequence reads: CASSPGGTPLTDTQYF. CDR3 sequence (DNA): TGTGCCAGCAGCCCTGGTGGGACACCACTCACAGATACGCAGTATTTT.

There are many counts of this clonotype. The V and J genes are TRBV11-2 and TRBJ2-7, with TRBD2 identical over 12 bases. The germline V gene has CDR1 SGHAT and CDR2 FQNNGV. V shed 5 bases and J 2 bases; nucleotides not matched to a gene: 4. The length of the CDR3 is 15 residues. The CDR3 DNA is TGTGCCAGCAGCGCGCGGACTAGCGGGACCTACGAGCAGTACTTC. This gives the protein CASSARTSGTYEQYF.

This clonotype was seen a few times. V usage is TRBV7-2 and J usage is TRBJ1-3; possible D gene TRBD1, 5 bases. Per the germline V gene, CDR1 is SGHTA and CDR2 is FQGNSA. CDR3 size: 17 residues. V dropped 4 bases and J dropped 0 bases, with 16 bases sitting between them. The CDR3 DNA reads TGTGCCAGCAGCTCCACCCCAGGGCTCATCTCTGGAAACACCATATATTTT. It translates to CASSSTPGLISGNTIYF.

At least ten counts were recorded for this clonotype. The V call is TRBV21-1, the J call TRBJ2-2; the DNA was not compared with TRBD1, the D call given in the table. TRBV21-1 is deemed a pseudogene. This CDR3 is 13 amino acids long. In DNA, the CDR3 is TGTGCCAGCATTAGGGGAGCAGGCGGGGAGCTGTTTTTT. It specifies CASIRGAGGELFF.

This clonotype has at least ten counts. The chain uses TRBV7-2 and TRBJ2-5; D is unresolved. The CDR3 length is 11 residues. The germline V gene has CDR1 SGHTA and CDR2 FQGNSA. Trimming removed 8 bases from V and 2 bases from J, with 6 bases in between. CDR3: CASQEQETQYF. The CDR3 DNA reads as TGTGCCAGCCAGGAACAAGAGACCCAGTACTTC.

This clonotype appeared once. The chain carries TRBV12-3 or TRBV12-4 and TRBJ1-2; 7 bases map to TRBD1. The ends lost 5 bases at V and 8 bases at J; junction bases unmatched: 14. The CDR3 has 15 amino acids. CDR3 nucleotides: TGTGCCAGCAGTCCAAGCTGGGGAGGGGGCGACGGCTACACCTTC. Residues: CASSPSWGGGDGYTF.

This clonotype was counted at least ten times. V gene TRBV5-4 combines with J gene TRBJ2-7; 13 bases agree with TRBD2. The CDR3 totals 17 residues. CDR1 SGHNT and CDR2 YYREEE come from the germline V gene (reference sequence). Trimming took 0 bases from V and 3 from J; bases not matched to a gene: 6. Here the CDR3 DNA reads TGTGCCAGCAGCTTGGCAAAAAGGACTAGCGGGAGCTACGAGCAGTACTTC. It translates to CASSLAKRTSGSYEQYF.

At least ten counts were recorded for this clonotype. This chain links TRBV4-1 with TRBJ2-3, with D unclear. Per the germline V gene, CDR1 is MGHRA and CDR2 is YSYEKL. The CDR3 length is 14 residues. The germline V and J ends were trimmed by 0 bases and 2 bases, with 6 bases remaining between them. The CDR3 region has the DNA TGCGCCAGCAGCCAAGATCGGCCCACAGATACGCAGTATTTT. Translated, it gives CASSQDRPTDTQYF.

The table lists this clonotype with many counts. The chain is built from TRBV9 and TRBJ2-3; unclear D gene. The V end lost 0 bases, the J end lost 2 bases, and 7 bases lay between the germline ends. The germline V gene has CDR1 SGDLS and CDR2 YYNGEE. The CDR3 runs to 14 residues. The CDR3 reads CASSVGRVTDTQYF. CDR3 DNA sequence: TGTGCCAGCAGCGTAGGTCGCGTCACAGATACGCAGTATTTT.

This clonotype was seen repeatedly, ten times or more. CDR3 DNA: TGTGCCAGCAGCTTGCCAGGGGCGAGGGAGCAGTTCTTC. Its translation: CASSLPGAREQFF. This chain joins TRBV5-4 and TRBJ2-1; D might be TRBD1 (6 bases). The CDR3 runs to 13 residues. The ends were cut back, 1 base at V and 10 bases at J, with 12 bases in the middle. In germline, CDR1 is SGHNT, CDR2 YYREEE (reference sequence).

V is TRBV7-8 and J is TRBJ1-2; 7 bases are shared with TRBD1. Germline V lookup: CDR1 SGHVS, CDR2 FQNEAQ. CDR3 length equals 16 residues. Trimming took 5 bases from V and 0 from J; bases not matched to a gene: 9. This CDR3 is CASSPGGGRTNYGYTF. CDR3 sequence (DNA): TGTGCCAGCAGCCCAGGGGGAGGCAGAACTAACTATGGCTACACCTTC.

This clonotype was observed at least ten times. This sequence joins TRBV5-6 and TRBJ2-5; D unclear. CDR1 is SGHDT, CDR2 YYEEEE, per germline. Trimming took off 0 bases at V and 1 base at J, with 10 bases between the two ends. This CDR3 has 15 residues. The DNA for the CDR3 is TGTGCCAGCAGCTTGGTCGGACGGATCCAAGAGACCCAGTACTTC. This sequence encodes CASSLVGRIQETQYF.

A single count supports this clonotype. This chain joins TRBV7-8 and TRBJ2-1; D is unclear. In germline, CDR1 is SGHVS, CDR2 FQNEAQ. Trimming pared 1 base from V and 5 bases from J, leaving 9 bases between. The CDR3 consists of 14 residues. The CDR3: CASSLVGRNNEQFF. The CDR3 coding sequence is TGTGCCAGCAGCTTAGTAGGTAGGAACAATGAGCAGTTCTTC.

The table lists this clonotype with many counts. The chain has TRBV7-2 and TRBJ2-5, with D possibly TRBD2 on 5 matching bases. Germline CDR1 and CDR2: SGHTA and FQGNSA. V was shortened by 2 bases and J by 2 bases, with 12 bases between the two germline ends. The CDR3 spans 15 residues. CDR3 amino acids: CASSLSVAIQETQYF. Here the CDR3 DNA reads TGTGCCAGCAGCTTATCGGTAGCGATACAAGAGACCCAGTACTTC. The full variable domain, its missing parts supplied by reference TRBV7-2 and TRBJ2-5, is GAGVSQSPSNKVTEKGKDVELRCDPISGHTALYWYRQSLGQGLEFLIYFQGNSAPDKSGLPSDRFSAERTGGSVSTLTIQRTQQEDSAVYLCASSLSVAIQETQYFGPGTRLLVL.

The chain uses TRBV10-3 and TRBJ1-3, with no clear D. V dropped 5 bases and J dropped 9 bases, with 17 bases sitting between them. Germline CDR1 is ENHRY and CDR2 is SYGVKD. This CDR3 is built from 14 residues. Here the CDR3 DNA reads TGTGCCATCAGTCGGACGGGAGATGGAGGCACCATATATTTT. Residues: CAISRTGDGGTIYF.

The J gene is TRBJ2-5, the V gene TRBV5-1; D is possibly TRBD1 (6 bases). Germline V gives CDR1 SGHRS, CDR2 YFSETQ. Trimming took 0 bases from V and 5 from J, leaving 11 bases between them. The length of the CDR3 is 14 residues. CDR3 region: CASSLGGGMETQYF. The CDR3 region has the DNA TGCGCCAGCAGCTTGGGAGGGGGTATGGAGACCCAGTACTTC.

V and J are TRBV14 and TRBJ2-1; a weak D match, TRBD2 (6 bases). This CDR3 is built from 15 residues. The V end was cut by 4 bases, the J end by 2 bases, with 12 bases between. The germline V gene has CDR1 SGHDN and CDR2 FVKESK. CDR3 DNA sequence: TGTGCCAGCAGCCCGCACGGGACTCCCTACAATGAGCAGTTCTTC. Protein: CASSPHGTPYNEQFF.